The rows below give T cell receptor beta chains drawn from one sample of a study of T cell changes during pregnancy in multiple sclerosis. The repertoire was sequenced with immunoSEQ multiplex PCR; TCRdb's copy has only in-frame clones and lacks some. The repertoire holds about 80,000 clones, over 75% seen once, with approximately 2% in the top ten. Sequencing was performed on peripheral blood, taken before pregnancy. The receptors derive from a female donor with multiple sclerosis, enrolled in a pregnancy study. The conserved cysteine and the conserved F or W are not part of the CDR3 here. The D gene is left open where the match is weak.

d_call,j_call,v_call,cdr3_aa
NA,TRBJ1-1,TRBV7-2,ASSPIGGRADTEAF
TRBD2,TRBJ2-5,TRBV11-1,ARRGRTSGGTTSETQY
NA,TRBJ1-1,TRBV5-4,ASSSGGAYTEAF
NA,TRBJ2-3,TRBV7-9,AGSFSAVRGDTQY
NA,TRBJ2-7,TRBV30,AWSYLSGTSYEQY
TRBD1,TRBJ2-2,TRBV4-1,ASSRRTGFPGELF
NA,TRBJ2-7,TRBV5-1,ASSLGLFSSYEQY
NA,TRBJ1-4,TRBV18,ASSQGTNEKLF
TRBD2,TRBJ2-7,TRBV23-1,ASSHISFGEGEQY
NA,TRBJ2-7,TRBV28,ASSFPPDWAGYEQY
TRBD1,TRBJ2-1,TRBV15,ATSREVPAAGGNEQF
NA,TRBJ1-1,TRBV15,ATSRDGGGAEAF
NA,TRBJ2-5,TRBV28,ASLRGGGWTQY
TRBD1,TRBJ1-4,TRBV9,ASSWGTATNEKLF
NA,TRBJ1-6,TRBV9,ASSGREGGQTPLH
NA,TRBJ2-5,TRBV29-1,SVDRTPQETQY
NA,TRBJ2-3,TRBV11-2,ASSSSPGHWEDTQY
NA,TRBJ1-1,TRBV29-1,SVVRSLNTEAF
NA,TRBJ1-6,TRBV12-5,ASGLVRGAQRNSPLH
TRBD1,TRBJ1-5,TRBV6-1,ASSELQGVGNQPQH
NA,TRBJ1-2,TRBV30,AWSSTAYGYT
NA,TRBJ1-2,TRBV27,ASTQDSSGYGYT
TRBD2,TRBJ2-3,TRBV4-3,ASSQDVLAGEGDTQY
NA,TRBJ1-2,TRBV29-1,SGGDSYGYT
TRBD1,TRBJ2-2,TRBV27,ASSLRDRGTGELF
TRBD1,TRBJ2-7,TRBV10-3,AIRPGDRASYEQY
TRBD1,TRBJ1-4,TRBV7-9,ASSLRDRGMSREKLF
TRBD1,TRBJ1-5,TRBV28,ASTWTGRQPQH
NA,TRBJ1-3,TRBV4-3,ASSPTGSGNTIY
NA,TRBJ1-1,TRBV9,ASSVAPGGTEAF
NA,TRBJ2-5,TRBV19,ASSIRSAQETQY
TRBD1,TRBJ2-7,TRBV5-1,ASTHGDRSSYEQY
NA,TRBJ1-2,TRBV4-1,ASSPLGGSYGYT
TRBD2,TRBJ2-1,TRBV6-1,ASSEELAGGGNEQF